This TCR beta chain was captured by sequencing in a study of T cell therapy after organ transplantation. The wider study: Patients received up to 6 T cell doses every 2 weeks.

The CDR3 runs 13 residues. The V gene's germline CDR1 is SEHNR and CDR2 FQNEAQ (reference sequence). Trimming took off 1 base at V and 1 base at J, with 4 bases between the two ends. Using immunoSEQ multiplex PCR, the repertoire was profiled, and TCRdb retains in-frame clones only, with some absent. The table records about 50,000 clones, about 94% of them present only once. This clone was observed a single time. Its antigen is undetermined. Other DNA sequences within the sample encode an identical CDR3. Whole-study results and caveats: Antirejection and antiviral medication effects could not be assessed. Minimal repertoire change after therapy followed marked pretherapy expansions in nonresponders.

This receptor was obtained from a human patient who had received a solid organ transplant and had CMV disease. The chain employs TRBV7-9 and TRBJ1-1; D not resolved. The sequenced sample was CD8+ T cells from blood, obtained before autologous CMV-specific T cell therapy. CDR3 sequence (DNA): TGTGCCAGCAGCTTAGTAGGGAACACTGAAGCTTTCTTT. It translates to CASSLVGNTEAFF. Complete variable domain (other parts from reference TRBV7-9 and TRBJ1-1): DTGVSQNPRHKITKRGQNVTFRCDPISEHNRLYWYRQTLGQGPEFLTYFQNEAQLEKSRLLSDRFSAERPKGSFSTLEIQRTEQGDSAMYLCASSLVGNTEAFFGQGTRLTVV.